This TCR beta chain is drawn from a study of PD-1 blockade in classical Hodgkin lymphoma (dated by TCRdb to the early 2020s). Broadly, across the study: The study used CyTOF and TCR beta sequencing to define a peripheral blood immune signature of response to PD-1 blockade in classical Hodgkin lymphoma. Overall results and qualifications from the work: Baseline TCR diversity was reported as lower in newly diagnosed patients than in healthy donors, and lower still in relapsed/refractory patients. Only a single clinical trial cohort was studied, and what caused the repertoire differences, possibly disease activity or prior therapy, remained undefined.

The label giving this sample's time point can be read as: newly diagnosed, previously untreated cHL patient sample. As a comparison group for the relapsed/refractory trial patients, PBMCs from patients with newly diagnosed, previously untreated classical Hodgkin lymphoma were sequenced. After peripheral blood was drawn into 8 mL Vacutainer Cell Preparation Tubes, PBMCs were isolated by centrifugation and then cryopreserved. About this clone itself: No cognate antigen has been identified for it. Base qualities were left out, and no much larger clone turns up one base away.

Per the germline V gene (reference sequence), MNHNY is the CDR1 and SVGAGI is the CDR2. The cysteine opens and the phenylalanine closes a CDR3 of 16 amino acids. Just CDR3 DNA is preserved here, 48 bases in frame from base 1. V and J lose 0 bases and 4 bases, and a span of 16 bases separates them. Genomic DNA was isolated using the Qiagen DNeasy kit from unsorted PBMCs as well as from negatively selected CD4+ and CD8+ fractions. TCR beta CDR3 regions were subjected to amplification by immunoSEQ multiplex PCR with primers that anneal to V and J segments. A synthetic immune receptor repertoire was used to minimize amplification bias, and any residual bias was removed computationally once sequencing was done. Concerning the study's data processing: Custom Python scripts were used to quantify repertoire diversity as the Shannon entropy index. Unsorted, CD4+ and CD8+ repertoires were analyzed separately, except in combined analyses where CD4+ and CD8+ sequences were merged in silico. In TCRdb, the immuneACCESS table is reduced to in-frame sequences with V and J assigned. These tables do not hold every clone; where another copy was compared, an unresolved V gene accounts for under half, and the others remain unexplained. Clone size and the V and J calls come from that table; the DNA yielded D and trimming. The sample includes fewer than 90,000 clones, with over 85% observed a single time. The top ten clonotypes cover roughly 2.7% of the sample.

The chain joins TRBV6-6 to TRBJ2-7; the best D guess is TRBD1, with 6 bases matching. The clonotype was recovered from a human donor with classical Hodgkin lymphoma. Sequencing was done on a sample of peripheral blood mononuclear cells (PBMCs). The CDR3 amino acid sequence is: CASSYSYRDSTYEQYF. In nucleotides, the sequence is TGTGCCAGCAGTTACTCGTACAGGGATTCGACATACGAGCAGTACTTC.